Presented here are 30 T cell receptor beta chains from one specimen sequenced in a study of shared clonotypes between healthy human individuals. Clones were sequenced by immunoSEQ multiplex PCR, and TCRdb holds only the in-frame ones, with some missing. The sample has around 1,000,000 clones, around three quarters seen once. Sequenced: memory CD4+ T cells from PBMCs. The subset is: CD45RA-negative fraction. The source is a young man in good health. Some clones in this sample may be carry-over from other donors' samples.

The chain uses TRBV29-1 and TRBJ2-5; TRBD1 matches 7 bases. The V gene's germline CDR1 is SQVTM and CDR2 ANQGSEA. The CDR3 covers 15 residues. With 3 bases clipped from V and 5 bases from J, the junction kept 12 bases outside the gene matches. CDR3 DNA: TGCAGCGTTGAGGGGCCGGCAGGGGGTAGGGAGACCCAGTACTTC. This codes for CSVEGPAGGRETQYF.

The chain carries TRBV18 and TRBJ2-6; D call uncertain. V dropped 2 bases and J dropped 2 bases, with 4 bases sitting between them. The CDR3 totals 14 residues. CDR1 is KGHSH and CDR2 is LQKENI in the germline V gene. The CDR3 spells CASSPVPGANVLTF. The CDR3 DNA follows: TGTGCCAGCTCACCAGTGCCTGGGGCCAACGTCCTGACTTTC.

CDR3 region: CASSLGRLTNYGYTF. The CDR3 DNA sequence: TGTGCCAGCAGCTTGGGTAGACTTACAAACTATGGCTACACCTTC. The V gene is TRBV5-6, the J gene TRBJ1-2; the D is unclear. The length of the CDR3 is 15 residues. The V and J ends lost 0 bases and 2 bases respectively, with 11 bases between them. Germline V gene lookup returns CDR1 SGHDT and CDR2 YYEEEE.

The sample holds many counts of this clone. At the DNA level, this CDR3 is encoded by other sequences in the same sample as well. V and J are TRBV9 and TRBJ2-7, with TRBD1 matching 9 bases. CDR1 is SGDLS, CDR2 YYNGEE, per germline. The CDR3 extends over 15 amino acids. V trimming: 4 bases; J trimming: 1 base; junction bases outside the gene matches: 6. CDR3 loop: CASSPRDRASYEQYF. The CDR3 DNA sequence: TGTGCCAGCAGCCCGAGGGACAGGGCATCCTACGAGCAGTACTTC. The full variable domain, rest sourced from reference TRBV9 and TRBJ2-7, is DSGVTQTPKHLITATGQRVTLRCSPRSGDLSVYWYQQSLDQGLQFLIQYYNGEERAKGNILERFSAQQFPDLHSELNLSSLELGDSALYFCASSPRDRASYEQYFGPGTRLTVT.

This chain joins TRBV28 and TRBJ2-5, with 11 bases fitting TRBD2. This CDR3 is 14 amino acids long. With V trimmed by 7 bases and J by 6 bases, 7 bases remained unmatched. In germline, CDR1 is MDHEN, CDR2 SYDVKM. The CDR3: CASTFTSGSQTQYF. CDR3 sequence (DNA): TGTGCCAGCACGTTTACTAGCGGGAGTCAGACCCAGTACTTC.

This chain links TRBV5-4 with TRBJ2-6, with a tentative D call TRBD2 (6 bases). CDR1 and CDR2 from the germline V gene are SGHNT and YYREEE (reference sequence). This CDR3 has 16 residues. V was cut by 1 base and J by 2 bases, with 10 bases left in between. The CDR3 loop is CASSLPAGTGANVLTF. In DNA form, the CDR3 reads TGTGCCAGCAGCTTGCCTGCGGGGACTGGGGCCAACGTCCTGACTTTC.

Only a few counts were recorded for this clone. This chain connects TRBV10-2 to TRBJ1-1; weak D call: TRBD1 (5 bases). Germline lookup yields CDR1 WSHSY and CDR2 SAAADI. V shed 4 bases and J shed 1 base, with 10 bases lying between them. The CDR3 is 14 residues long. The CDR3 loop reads CASSGGVSNTEAFF. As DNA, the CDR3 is TGCGCCAGCAGTGGAGGGGTTTCGAACACTGAAGCTTTCTTT.

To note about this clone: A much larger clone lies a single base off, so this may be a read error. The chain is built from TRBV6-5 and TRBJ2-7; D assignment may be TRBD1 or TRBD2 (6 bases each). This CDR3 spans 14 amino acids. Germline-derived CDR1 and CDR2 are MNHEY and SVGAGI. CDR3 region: CACSYSQGTYEQYF. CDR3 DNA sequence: TGTGCCTGCAGTTACTCGCAGGGGACTTACGAGCAGTACTTC.

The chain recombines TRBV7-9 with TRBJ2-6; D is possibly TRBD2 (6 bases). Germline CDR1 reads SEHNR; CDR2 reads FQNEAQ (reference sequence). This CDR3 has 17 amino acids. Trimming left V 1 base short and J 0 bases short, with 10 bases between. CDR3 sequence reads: CASSLETSSSGANVLTF. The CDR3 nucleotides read TGTGCCAGCAGCTTAGAGACTAGTTCCTCTGGGGCCAACGTCCTGACTTTC.

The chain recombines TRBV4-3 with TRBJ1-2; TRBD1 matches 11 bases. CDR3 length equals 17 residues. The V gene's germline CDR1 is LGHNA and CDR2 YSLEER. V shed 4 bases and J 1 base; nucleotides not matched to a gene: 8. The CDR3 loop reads CASSPYRGTGGNYGYTF. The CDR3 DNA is TGCGCCAGCAGCCCATATCGGGGGACAGGGGGTAACTATGGCTACACCTTC.

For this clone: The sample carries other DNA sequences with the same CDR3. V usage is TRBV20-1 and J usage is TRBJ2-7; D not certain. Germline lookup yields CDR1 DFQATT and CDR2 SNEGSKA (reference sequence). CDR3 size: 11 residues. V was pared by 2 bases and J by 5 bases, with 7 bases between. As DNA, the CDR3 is TGCAGTGCTAGACTGGGCGACGAGCAGTACTTC. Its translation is CSARLGDEQYF.

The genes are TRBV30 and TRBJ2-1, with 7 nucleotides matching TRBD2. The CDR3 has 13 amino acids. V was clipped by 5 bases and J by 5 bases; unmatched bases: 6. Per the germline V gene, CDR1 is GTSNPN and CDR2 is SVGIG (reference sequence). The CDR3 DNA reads TGTGCCTGGGGGGAGGGATCAAACAATGAGCAGTTCTTC. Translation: CAWGEGSNNEQFF. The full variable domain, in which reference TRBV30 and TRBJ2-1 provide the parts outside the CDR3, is SQTIHQWPATLVQPVGSPLSLECTVEGTSNPNLYWYRQAAGRGLQLLFYSVGIGQISSEVPQNLSASRPQDRQFILSSKKLLLSDSGFYLCAWGEGSNNEQFFGPGTRLTVL.

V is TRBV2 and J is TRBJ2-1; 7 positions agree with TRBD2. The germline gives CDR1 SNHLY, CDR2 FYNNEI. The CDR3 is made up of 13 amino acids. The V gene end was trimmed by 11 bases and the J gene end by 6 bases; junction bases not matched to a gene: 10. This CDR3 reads CAGEPRGVNEQFF. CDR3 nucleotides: TGTGCCGGCGAACCCCGGGGGGTCAATGAGCAGTTCTTC. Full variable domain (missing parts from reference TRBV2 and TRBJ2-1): EPEVTQTPSHQVTQMGQEVILRCVPISNHLYFYWYRQILGQKVEFLVSFYNNEISEKSEIFDDQFSVERPDGSNFTLKIRSTKLEDSAMYFCAGEPRGVNEQFFGPGTRLTVL.

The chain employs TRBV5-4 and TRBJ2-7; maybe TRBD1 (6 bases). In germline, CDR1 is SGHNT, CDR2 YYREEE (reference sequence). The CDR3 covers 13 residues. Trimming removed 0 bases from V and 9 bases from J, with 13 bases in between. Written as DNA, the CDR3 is TGTGCCAGCAGCTTGGATGGGACACCGACGCAGTACTTC. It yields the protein CASSLDGTPTQYF.

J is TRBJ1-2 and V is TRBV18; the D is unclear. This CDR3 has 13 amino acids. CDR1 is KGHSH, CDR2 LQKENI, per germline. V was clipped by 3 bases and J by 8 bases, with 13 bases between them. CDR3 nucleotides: TGTGCCAGCTCACCCGACTACCCGATCGGCTACACCTTC. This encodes CASSPDYPIGYTF.

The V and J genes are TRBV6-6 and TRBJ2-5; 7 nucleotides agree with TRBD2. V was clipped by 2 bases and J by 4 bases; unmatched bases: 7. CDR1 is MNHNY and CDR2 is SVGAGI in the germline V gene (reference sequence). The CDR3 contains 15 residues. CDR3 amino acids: CASSYRGPGGETQYF. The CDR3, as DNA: TGTGCCAGCAGTTACAGGGGCCCGGGGGGAGAGACCCAGTACTTC.

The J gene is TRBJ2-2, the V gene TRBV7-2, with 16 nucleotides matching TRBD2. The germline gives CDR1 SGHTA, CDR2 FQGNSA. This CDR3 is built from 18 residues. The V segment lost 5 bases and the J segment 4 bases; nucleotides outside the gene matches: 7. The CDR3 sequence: CASSGGLAGGLRTGELFF. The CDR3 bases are TGTGCCAGCAGCGGGGGACTAGCGGGAGGGCTTCGCACCGGGGAGCTGTTTTTT.

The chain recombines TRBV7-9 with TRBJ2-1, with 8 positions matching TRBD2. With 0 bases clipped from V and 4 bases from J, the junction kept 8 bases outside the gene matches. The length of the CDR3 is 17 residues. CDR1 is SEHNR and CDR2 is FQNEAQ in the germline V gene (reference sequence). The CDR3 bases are TGTGCCAGCAGCTTAGCGCCCCCGGGAGGGCCTTACAATGAGCAGTTCTTC. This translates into CASSLAPPGGPYNEQFF.

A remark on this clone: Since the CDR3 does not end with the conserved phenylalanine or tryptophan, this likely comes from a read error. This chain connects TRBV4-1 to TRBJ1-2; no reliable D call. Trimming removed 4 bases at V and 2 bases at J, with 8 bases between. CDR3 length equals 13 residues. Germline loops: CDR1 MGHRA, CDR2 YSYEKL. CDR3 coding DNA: TGCGCCAGCAGCCTGACCGGGAACTATGGCTACACCCTC. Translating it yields CASSLTGNYGYTL.

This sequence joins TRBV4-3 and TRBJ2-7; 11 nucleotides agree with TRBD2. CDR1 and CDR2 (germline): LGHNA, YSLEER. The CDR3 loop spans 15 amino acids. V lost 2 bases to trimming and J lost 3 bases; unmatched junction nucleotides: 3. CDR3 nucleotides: TGCGCCAGCAGCCAACTAGCGGGAGGCTACTACGAGCAGTACTTC. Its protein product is CASSQLAGGYYEQYF.

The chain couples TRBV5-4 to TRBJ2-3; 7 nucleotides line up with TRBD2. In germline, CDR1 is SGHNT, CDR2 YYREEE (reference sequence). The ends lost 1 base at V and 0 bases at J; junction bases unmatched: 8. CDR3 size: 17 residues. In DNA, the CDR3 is TGTGCCAGCAGCTTGAGAGGGCTAGCGGTTAGCACAGATACGCAGTATTTT. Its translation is CASSLRGLAVSTDTQYF.

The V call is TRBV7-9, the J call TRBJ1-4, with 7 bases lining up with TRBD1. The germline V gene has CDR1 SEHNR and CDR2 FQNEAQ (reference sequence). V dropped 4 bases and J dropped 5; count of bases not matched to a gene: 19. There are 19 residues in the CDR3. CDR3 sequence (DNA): TGTGCCAGCAGCTACACGCTCCGACGACAGGGAATAAAGAATGAAAAACTGTTTTTT. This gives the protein CASSYTLRRQGIKNEKLFF.

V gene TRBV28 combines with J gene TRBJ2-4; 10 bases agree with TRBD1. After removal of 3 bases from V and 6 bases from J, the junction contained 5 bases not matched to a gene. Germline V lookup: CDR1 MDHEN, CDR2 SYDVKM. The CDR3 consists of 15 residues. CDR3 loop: CASSFFRDRGNIQYF. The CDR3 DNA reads TGTGCCAGCAGTTTCTTCCGGGACAGGGGAAACATTCAGTACTTC.

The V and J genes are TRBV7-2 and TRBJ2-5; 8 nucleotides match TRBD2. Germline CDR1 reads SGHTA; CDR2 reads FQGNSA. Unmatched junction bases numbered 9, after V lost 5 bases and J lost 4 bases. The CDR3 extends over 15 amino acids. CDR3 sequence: CASSPGGGRAETQYF. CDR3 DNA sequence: TGTGCCAGCAGCCCCGGGGGGGGGAGGGCAGAGACCCAGTACTTC. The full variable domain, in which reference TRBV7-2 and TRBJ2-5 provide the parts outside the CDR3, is GAGVSQSPSNKVTEKGKDVELRCDPISGHTALYWYRQSLGQGLEFLIYFQGNSAPDKSGLPSDRFSAERTGGSVSTLTIQRTQQEDSAVYLCASSPGGGRAETQYFGPGTRLLVL.

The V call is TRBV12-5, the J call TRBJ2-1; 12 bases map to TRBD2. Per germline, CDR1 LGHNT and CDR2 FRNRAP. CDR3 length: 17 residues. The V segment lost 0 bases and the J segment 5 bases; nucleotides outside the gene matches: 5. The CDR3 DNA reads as TGTGCTAGTGGTTTGGTGCCTAGCGGGAGGGCGCACAATGAGCAGTTCTTC. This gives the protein CASGLVPSGRAHNEQFF.

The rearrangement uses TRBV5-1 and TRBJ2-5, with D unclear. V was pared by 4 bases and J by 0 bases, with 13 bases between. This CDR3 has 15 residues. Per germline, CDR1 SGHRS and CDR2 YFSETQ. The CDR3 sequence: CASSRGTRNQETQYF. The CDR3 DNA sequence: TGCGCCAGCAGCCGAGGCACCCGCAACCAAGAGACCCAGTACTTC.

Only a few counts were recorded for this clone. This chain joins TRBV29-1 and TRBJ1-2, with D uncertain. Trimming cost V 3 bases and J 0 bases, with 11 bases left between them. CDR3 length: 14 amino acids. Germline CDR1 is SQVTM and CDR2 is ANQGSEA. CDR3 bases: TGCAGCGTTGATGGTCACGCACCTAACTATGGCTACACCTTC. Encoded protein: CSVDGHAPNYGYTF. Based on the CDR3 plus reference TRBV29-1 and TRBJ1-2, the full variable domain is SAVISQKPSRDICQRGTSLTIQCQVDSQVTMMFWYRQQPGQSLTLIATANQGSEATYESGFVIDKFPISRPNLTFSTLTVSNMSPEDSSIYLCSVDGHAPNYGYTFGSGTRLTVV.

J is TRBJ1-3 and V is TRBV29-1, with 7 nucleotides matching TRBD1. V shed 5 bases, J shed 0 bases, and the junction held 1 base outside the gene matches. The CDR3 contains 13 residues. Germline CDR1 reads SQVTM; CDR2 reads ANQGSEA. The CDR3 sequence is CSVRDSSGNTIYF. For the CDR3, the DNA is TGCAGCGTTCGGGACAGCTCTGGAAACACCATATATTTT.

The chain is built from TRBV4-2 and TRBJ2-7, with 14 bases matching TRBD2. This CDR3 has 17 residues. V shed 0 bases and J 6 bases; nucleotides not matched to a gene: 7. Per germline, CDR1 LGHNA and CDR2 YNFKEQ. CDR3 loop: CASSQDPGLAGDFEQYF. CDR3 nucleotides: TGTGCCAGCAGCCAAGATCCGGGACTAGCGGGAGATTTCGAGCAGTACTTC.

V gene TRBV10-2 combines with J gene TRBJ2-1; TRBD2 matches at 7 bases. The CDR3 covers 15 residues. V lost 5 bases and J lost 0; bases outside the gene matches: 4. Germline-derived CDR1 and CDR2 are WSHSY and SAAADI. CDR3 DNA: TGCGCCAGCAGTTTAGGCGGGAGCTCCTACAATGAGCAGTTCTTC. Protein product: CASSLGGSSYNEQFF.